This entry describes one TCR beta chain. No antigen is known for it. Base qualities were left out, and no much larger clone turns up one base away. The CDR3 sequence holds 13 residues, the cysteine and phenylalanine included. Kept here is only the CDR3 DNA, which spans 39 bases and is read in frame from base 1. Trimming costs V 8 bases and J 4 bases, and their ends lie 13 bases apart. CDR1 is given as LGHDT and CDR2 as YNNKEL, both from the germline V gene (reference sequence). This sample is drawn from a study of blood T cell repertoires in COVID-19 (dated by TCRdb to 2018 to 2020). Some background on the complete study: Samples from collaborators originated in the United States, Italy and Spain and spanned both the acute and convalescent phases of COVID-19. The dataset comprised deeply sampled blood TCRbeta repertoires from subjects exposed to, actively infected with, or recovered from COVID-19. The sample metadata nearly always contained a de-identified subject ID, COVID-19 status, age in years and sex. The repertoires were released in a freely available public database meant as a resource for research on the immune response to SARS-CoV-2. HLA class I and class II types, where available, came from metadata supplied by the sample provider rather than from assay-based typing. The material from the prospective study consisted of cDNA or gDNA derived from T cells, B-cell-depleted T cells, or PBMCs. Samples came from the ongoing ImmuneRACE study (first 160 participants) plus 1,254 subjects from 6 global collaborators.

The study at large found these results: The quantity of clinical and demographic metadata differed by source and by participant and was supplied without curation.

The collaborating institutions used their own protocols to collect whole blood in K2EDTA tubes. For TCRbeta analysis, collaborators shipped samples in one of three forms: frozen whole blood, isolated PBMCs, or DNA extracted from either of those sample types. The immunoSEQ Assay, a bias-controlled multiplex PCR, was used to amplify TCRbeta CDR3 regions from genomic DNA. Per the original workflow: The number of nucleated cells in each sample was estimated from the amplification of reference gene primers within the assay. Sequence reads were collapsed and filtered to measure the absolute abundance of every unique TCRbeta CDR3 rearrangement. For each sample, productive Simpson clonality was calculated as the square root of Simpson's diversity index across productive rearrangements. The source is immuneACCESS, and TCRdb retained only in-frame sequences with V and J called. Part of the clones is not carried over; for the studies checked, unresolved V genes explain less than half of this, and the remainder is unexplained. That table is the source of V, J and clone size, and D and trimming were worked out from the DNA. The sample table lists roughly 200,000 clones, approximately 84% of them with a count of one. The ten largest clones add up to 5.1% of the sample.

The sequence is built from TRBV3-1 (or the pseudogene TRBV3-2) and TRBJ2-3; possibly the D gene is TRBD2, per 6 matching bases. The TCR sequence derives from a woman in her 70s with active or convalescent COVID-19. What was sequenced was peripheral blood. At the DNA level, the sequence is TGTGCCAGCGGGCTAGCGACCTCAGATACGCAGTATTTT. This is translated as CASGLATSDTQYF.